Presented here are 23 T cell receptor beta chains from one specimen sequenced in a study of blood T cell repertoires in COVID-19 (TCRdb year 2020). To prepare the library, the immunoSEQ multiplex PCR assay was applied. Entries here come from immuneACCESS through TCRdb and include only in-frame sequences with V and J called. Some clones fail to appear in such tables; in the studies checked, an unresolved V gene covers under half of the shortfall, and the cause of the remainder is unknown. This sample has 250,000 or so clones in its table, and 70% to 90% of those were observed once. About 3% of the sample rests with the top ten. The sample was peripheral blood. All receptors derive from a man between 18 and 35 years old with active or convalescent COVID-19.

This chain uses TRBV9 with TRBJ1-2; 9 nucleotides align to TRBD1. V was pared by 3 bases and J by 1 base, with 1 base of the junction left unmatched. The CDR3 runs to 14 residues. The germline gives CDR1 SGDLS, CDR2 YYNGEE. The CDR3 reads CASSATGGNYGYTF. CDR3 bases: TGTGCCAGCAGCGCGACAGGGGGTAACTATGGCTACACCTTC.

This chain joins TRBV7-3 and TRBJ2-1; 9 bases are a match to TRBD1. Trimming at V came to 2 bases and at J to 4 bases, leaving 3 bases not matched to a gene. This CDR3 region has 15 residues. Germline values: CDR1 SGHTA, CDR2 FQGTGA. DNA of the CDR3: TGTGCCAGCAGCTTAGGGACAGGGACTTACAATGAGCAGTTCTTC. It specifies CASSLGTGTYNEQFF.

The chain is built from TRBV4-1 and TRBJ1-5, with 9 bases fitting TRBD1. The CDR3 spans 18 residues. Germline CDR1 and CDR2: MGHRA and YSYEKL. Trimming at V came to 4 bases and at J to 3 bases, leaving 13 bases not matched to a gene. The CDR3 coding sequence is TGCGCCAGCAGCCCTGGACAGGGGACCCCCTTAAACAATCAGCCCCAGCATTTT. Residues: CASSPGQGTPLNNQPQHF.

This clone came up a few times. The chain carries TRBV15 and TRBJ2-5; the D gene is possibly TRBD1 (6 bases). This CDR3 has 16 residues. Germline values: CDR1 LNHNV, CDR2 YYDKDF (reference sequence). V lost 2 bases, J lost 2 bases, and 15 bases lay in between. The CDR3 reads CATSRRGTHNQETQYF. The DNA of the CDR3 is TGTGCCACCAGCAGACGAGGGACACACAATCAAGAGACCCAGTACTTC.

This clone was recorded only once. The DNA is omitted, as the CDR3 cannot be located on it reliably, and the CDR3 follows TCRdb's listing. This chain joins TRBV11-2 and TRBJ1-1. 13 amino acids form the CDR3, both terminal residues included. Germline CDR1 SGHAT, CDR2 FQNNGV. CDR3 amino acids: CASSFLWNTEAFF.

J is TRBJ2-1 and V is TRBV30; TRBD2 aligns across 8 bases. CDR3 size: 17 residues. The V gene end was trimmed by 2 bases and the J gene end by 8 bases; junction bases not matched to a gene: 17. CDR1 and CDR2 (germline): GTSNPN, SVGIG (reference sequence). Here the CDR3 DNA reads TGTGCCTGGAGTTCCATACGGACTAGCAGCCCTATATATGAGCAGTTCTTC. As protein: CAWSSIRTSSPIYEQFF.

This chain joins TRBV19 and TRBJ2-7, with D perhaps TRBD1 (5 bases). With 3 bases removed from V and 3 bases from J, the gap between germline ends came to 12 bases. From germline, CDR1 is LNHDA and CDR2 SQIVND (reference sequence). The CDR3 sequence is 14 residues long. DNA of the CDR3: TGTGCCAGTAGTATGGTGGGGCAGCGCTACGAGCAGTACTTC. Protein product: CASSMVGQRYEQYF.

The chain couples TRBV6-2 or TRBV6-3 to TRBJ2-7; D is perhaps TRBD1 (5 bases). The CDR3 extends over 15 amino acids. Trimming stripped 4 bases from V and 3 bases from J, with 16 bases between. Germline values: CDR1 MNHEY, CDR2 SVGEGT. DNA of the CDR3: TGTGCCAGCAGTTCCGTGGGCAGGGTGTACTACGAGCAGTACTTC. It is translated as CASSSVGRVYYEQYF.

The V call is TRBV4-3, the J call TRBJ2-7, with TRBD1 matching 8 bases. With V trimmed by 0 bases and J by 7 bases, 8 bases remained unmatched. This CDR3 contains 15 residues. Germline CDR1 LGHNA, CDR2 YSLEER. The CDR3 region is CASSQDGTGVQEQYF. The DNA of the CDR3 is TGCGCCAGCAGCCAAGATGGGACAGGAGTACAAGAGCAGTACTTC.

The genes are TRBV29-1 and TRBJ1-4, with a tentative D call TRBD1 (6 bases). The V end was cut by 6 bases, the J end by 0 bases, with 8 bases between. Germline assignment: CDR1 SQVTM and CDR2 ANQGSEA. The CDR3 consists of 13 residues. DNA of the CDR3: TGCAGCGTAGAGGGGGCAACTAATGAAAAACTGTTTTTT. This codes for CSVEGATNEKLFF.

V is TRBV2 and J is TRBJ1-1, with TRBD1 matching over 7 bases. The V and J ends lost 5 bases and 6 bases, in that order; junction bases with no gene match: 6. CDR1 and CDR2 (germline): SNHLY, FYNNEI. CDR3 length equals 13 residues. The CDR3 is CASSPTGAPEAFF. CDR3 bases: TGTGCCAGCAGTCCCACAGGGGCCCCTGAAGCTTTCTTT.

The chain employs TRBV6-5 and TRBJ2-7; D not certain. Per germline, CDR1 MNHEY and CDR2 SVGAGI. The CDR3 totals 12 residues. Trimming shortened V by 7 bases and J by 9 bases, and 16 bases separated the two germline ends. Here the CDR3 reads CASIHTPPRQYF. For the CDR3, the DNA is TGTGCCAGCATCCATACCCCACCCAGGCAGTACTTC.

This clone was detected once. V is TRBV2 and J is TRBJ1-1; D unresolved. Germline-derived CDR1 and CDR2 are SNHLY and FYNNEI. V was trimmed by 0 bases and J by 4 bases, leaving 12 bases between them. The CDR3 covers 15 residues. The CDR3 sequence is CASSEARQATTEAFF. The CDR3 nucleotides read TGTGCCAGCAGTGAAGCGCGCCAGGCGACCACTGAAGCTTTCTTT. Complete variable domain (other parts from reference TRBV2 and TRBJ1-1): EPEVTQTPSHQVTQMGQEVILRCVPISNHLYFYWYRQILGQKVEFLVSFYNNEISEKSEIFDDQFSVERPDGSNFTLKIRSTKLEDSAMYFCASSEARQATTEAFFGQGTRLTVV.

The rearrangement links TRBV6-4 to TRBJ2-2; 7 nucleotides align to TRBD2. Germline lookup yields CDR1 MRHNA and CDR2 SNTAGT. This CDR3 region has 16 residues. The trim removed 0 bases at V and 3 bases at J, leaving 4 bases unmatched. CDR3 in amino acids: CASSDSGGSYTGELFF. CDR3 nucleotide sequence: TGTGCCAGCAGTGACTCTGGCGGGAGTTACACCGGGGAGCTGTTTTTT.

The J gene is TRBJ1-1, the V gene TRBV5-8, with TRBD1 matching over 7 bases. V lost 4 bases to trimming and J lost 3 bases; unmatched junction nucleotides: 6. CDR1 is SGHTS and CDR2 is YDEGEE in the germline V gene. The length of the CDR3 is 14 residues. CDR3 in DNA: TGTGCCAGCAGCAGGGGGCAGGTAGACACTGAAGCTTTCTTT. It yields the protein CASSRGQVDTEAFF.

The chain couples TRBV9 to TRBJ2-5, with TRBD2 identical over 8 bases. Germline trimming cut 0 bases from V and 4 bases from J; bases unmatched to any gene: 5. This CDR3 has 15 amino acids. Germline values: CDR1 SGDLS, CDR2 YYNGEE. DNA for the CDR3: TGTGCCAGCAGCGTAGTAGCGGGGATCGCAGAGACCCAGTACTTC. This sequence encodes CASSVVAGIAETQYF.

The chain joins TRBV5-1 to TRBJ2-1; D gene unclear. The CDR3 runs 14 residues. Germline V gene sequence: CDR1 SGHRS, CDR2 YFSETQ. Trimming took off 3 bases at V and 7 bases at J, with 14 bases between the two ends. The CDR3 DNA reads TGCGCCAGCAGCTCCACAGACCCATTGAATGAGCAGTTCTTC. Encoded protein: CASSSTDPLNEQFF.

V gene TRBV30 combines with J gene TRBJ2-1; 7 bases agree with TRBD1. After removal of 1 base from V and 5 bases from J, the junction contained 5 bases not matched to a gene. CDR3 size: 14 residues. Germline loops: CDR1 GTSNPN, CDR2 SVGIG (reference sequence). In DNA, the CDR3 is TGTGCCTGGAGTGGTGAGGACAGGCACAATGAGCAGTTCTTC. The encoded protein is CAWSGEDRHNEQFF.

The gene calls are TRBV6-6 and TRBJ1-5, with 7 bases aligning to TRBD1. Trimming cost V 5 bases and J 0 bases; bases outside gene matches: 4. The germline CDR1 and CDR2 sequences are MNHNY and SVGAGI (reference sequence). The CDR3 is made up of 15 amino acids. In nucleotides, the CDR3 is TGTGCCAGCAGTCGGGACAGTTATAGCAATCAGCCCCAGCATTTT. This encodes CASSRDSYSNQPQHF.

For the CDR3, the DNA is TGTGCCAGCAGTTACTCGCCCGGGAATGAGCAGTTCTTC. Its translation: CASSYSPGNEQFF. V and J are TRBV6-2 or TRBV6-3 and TRBJ2-1; D is unresolved. CDR3 size: 13 residues. Germline V gene lookup returns CDR1 MNHEY and CDR2 SVGEGT. Trimming removed 0 bases at V and 7 bases at J, with 7 bases between.

V and J are TRBV7-9 and TRBJ1-2; D is uncertain. The V end lost 7 bases, the J end lost 4 bases, and 22 bases lay between the germline ends. The V gene's germline CDR1 is SEHNR and CDR2 FQNEAQ (reference sequence). The CDR3 runs to 16 residues. The CDR3 here is CASTPISYSLGYGYTF. The CDR3 DNA reads TGTGCCAGCACCCCCATTTCTTACTCACTAGGCTATGGCTACACCTTC. Full variable domain (remainder filled in from reference TRBV7-9 and TRBJ1-2): DTGVSQNPRHKITKRGQNVTFRCDPISEHNRLYWYRQTLGQGPEFLTYFQNEAQLEKSRLLSDRFSAERPKGSFSTLEIQRTEQGDSAMYLCASTPISYSLGYGYTFGSGTRLTVV.

This chain uses TRBV4-3 with TRBJ1-1; TRBD1 matches at 7 bases. Trimming took 2 bases from V and 4 from J; bases not matched to a gene: 10. Germline V gives CDR1 LGHNA, CDR2 YSLEER. The CDR3 spans 16 residues. CDR3 residues: CASSQSLYRGATEAFF. CDR3 nucleotide sequence: TGCGCCAGCAGCCAAAGCTTATACAGGGGCGCCACTGAAGCTTTCTTT.

J is TRBJ2-7 and V is TRBV19, with TRBD2 identical over 12 bases. The V and J ends lost 1 base and 1 base, in that order; junction bases with no gene match: 5. This CDR3 spans 17 amino acids. Germline CDR1 LNHDA, CDR2 SQIVND (reference sequence). The CDR3 is CASSIALAGGRSYEQYF. CDR3 bases: TGTGCCAGTAGTATAGCACTAGCGGGAGGCCGTTCCTACGAGCAGTACTTC.